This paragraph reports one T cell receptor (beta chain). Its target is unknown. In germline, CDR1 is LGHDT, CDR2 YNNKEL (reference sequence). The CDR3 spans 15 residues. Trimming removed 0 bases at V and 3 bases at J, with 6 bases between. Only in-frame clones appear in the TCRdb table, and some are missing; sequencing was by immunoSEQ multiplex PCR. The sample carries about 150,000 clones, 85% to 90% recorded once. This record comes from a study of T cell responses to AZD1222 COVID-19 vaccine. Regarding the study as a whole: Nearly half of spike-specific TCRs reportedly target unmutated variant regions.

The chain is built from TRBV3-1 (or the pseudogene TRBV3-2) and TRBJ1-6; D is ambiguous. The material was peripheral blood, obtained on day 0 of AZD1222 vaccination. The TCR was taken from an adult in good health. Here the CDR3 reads CASSQELIYNSPLHF. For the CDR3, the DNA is TGTGCCAGCAGCCAAGAACTGATCTATAATTCACCCCTCCACTTT.